These 15 T cell receptor beta chains came from one sample sequenced in a study of patients and donors after allogeneic stem cell transplantation. TCRdb reprocessed the RT-PCR reads via MiXCR and lists one record per CDR3 protein. The sample carries approximately 170,000 distinct CDR3 sequences, 24% recorded once. Source material: blood, either unsorted or a sorted T cell fraction (not recorded which). The receptors shown here come from a human donor who was either an allogeneic HSCT recipient or a stem cell or donor lymphocyte infusion donor (not recorded which). It is not recorded whose cells these are; they may come from a transplant donor.

This clonotype is a singleton in its sample. The genes are TRBV3-1 and TRBJ1-1; 11 nucleotides align to TRBD1. V trimming: 4 bases; J trimming: 6 bases; junction bases outside the gene matches: 13. CDR1 LGHDT and CDR2 YNNKEL come from the germline V gene (reference sequence). This CDR3 has 17 amino acids. The CDR3 nucleotides are TGTGCCAGCAGCCTAGTCCCGGGACAGGGGGGAAGCGCTGAAGCTTTCTTT. Translated: CASSLVPGQGGSAEAFF. The full variable domain, rest sourced from reference TRBV3-1 and TRBJ1-1, is DTAVSQTPKYLVTQMGNDKSIKCEQNLGHDTMYWYKQDSKKFLKIMFSYNNKELIINETVPNRFSPKSPDKAHLNLHINSLELGDSAVYFCASSLVPGQGGSAEAFFGQGTRLTVV.

This chain connects TRBV7-6 to TRBJ1-1; D ambiguous. Deletions cut 6 bases from V and 6 bases from J, with 11 bases between. Germline-derived CDR1 and CDR2 are SGHVS and FNYEAQ. There are 12 residues in the CDR3. CDR3 in DNA: TGTGCCAGCAGTACTAGGGAAGCTGAAGCTTTCTTT. Its translation is CASSTREAEAFF.

The chain has TRBV9 and TRBJ1-1, with D unclear. The V end was cut by 3 bases, the J end by 5 bases, with 8 bases between. Germline V gives CDR1 SGDLS, CDR2 YYNGEE. There are 12 residues in the CDR3. CDR3: CASSATETEAFF. CDR3 bases: TGTGCCAGCAGCGCTACGGAAACTGAAGCTTTCTTT.

The chain employs TRBV7-6 and TRBJ1-4; D perhaps matches TRBD1 (6 bases). Looked up from germline, CDR1 is SGHVS and CDR2 is FNYEAQ. Trimming removed 1 base at V and 3 bases at J, with 15 bases between. The CDR3 is 17 amino acids. This CDR3 reads CASSLEAGGRANEKLFF. CDR3 in DNA: TGTGCCAGCAGCTTAGAAGCTGGGGGCAGGGCTAATGAAAAACTGTTTTTT.

This clonotype showed up many times. The genes are TRBV29-1 and TRBJ1-1, with 9 bases aligning to TRBD1. J was trimmed by 4 bases and V by 7 bases; bases with no gene match: 7. The V gene's germline CDR1 is SQVTM and CDR2 ANQGSEA. This CDR3 is built from 13 residues. CDR3 bases: TGCAGCGGCGACAGGGGGATCGGCACTGAAGCTTTCTTT. This translates into CSGDRGIGTEAFF.

The chain joins TRBV15 to TRBJ2-1, with 8 nucleotides matching TRBD1. Trimming at V came to 0 bases and at J to 5 bases, leaving 3 bases not matched to a gene. Germline-derived CDR1 and CDR2 are LNHNV and YYDKDF (reference sequence). This CDR3 has 15 residues. In DNA, the CDR3 is TGTGCCACCAGCAGAGACCGGACAGGGAACAATGAGCAGTTCTTC. Amino acid sequence: CATSRDRTGNNEQFF.

This clonotype was counted between two and nine times. The J gene is TRBJ1-2, the V gene TRBV12-3 or TRBV12-4, with D unclear. This CDR3 comprises 15 residues. The V end was cut by 4 bases, the J end by 2 bases, with 14 bases between. As DNA, the CDR3 is TGTGCCAGCAGTTCTATTCGGCTTCCGAACTATGGCTACACCTTC. Encoded protein: CASSSIRLPNYGYTF.

The V call is TRBV7-9, the J call TRBJ1-5; 11 positions match TRBD1. Unmatched junction bases numbered 9, after V lost 5 bases and J lost 6 bases. The CDR3 has 16 residues. Germline CDR1 reads SEHNR; CDR2 reads FQNEAQ (reference sequence). The CDR3 here is CASSPSDRGQGQPQHF. The CDR3 nucleotides are TGTGCCAGCAGCCCATCGGACAGGGGGCAAGGTCAGCCCCAGCATTTT.

The J gene is TRBJ2-7, the V gene TRBV28; D unresolved. Germline V CDR1 and CDR2: MDHEN, SYDVKM. Trimming pared 5 bases from V and 3 bases from J, leaving 17 bases between. This CDR3 has 15 residues. DNA of the CDR3: TGTGCCAGCAGTCCCCCTAGAAACCAAGGCTACGAGCAGTACTTC. It is translated as CASSPPRNQGYEQYF.

This clonotype was found many times. This sequence joins TRBV25-1 and TRBJ1-6; the match to TRBD1 covers 8 bases. CDR3 length equals 16 residues. V shed 2 bases, J shed 10 bases, and the junction held 10 bases outside the gene matches. From germline, CDR1 is MGHDK and CDR2 SYGVNS. As DNA, the CDR3 is TGTGCCAGCAGTGAAGCGAGCAGGGGGCCTTACTCACCCCTCCACTTT. It specifies CASSEASRGPYSPLHF.

V and J are TRBV20-1 and TRBJ1-2, with 10 nucleotides matching TRBD1. Germline CDR1 is DFQATT and CDR2 is SNEGSKA (reference sequence). The junction had 3 bases not matched to a gene; V was cut back by 3 bases and J by 5 bases. The CDR3 contains 13 residues. The CDR3 protein is CSARDRGKYGYTF. The CDR3 nucleotides read TGCAGTGCTAGGGACAGGGGGAAATATGGCTACACCTTC.

The rearrangement uses TRBV6-5 and TRBJ2-6; D possibly corresponds to TRBD1 (6 bases). Trimming took 5 bases from V and 3 from J, leaving 11 bases between them. The CDR3 is made up of 15 amino acids. CDR1 is MNHEY and CDR2 is SVGAGI in the germline V gene. CDR3 protein: CASSMGTSGANVLTF. CDR3 bases: TGTGCCAGCAGTATGGGGACAAGTGGGGCCAACGTCCTGACTTTC.

A few counts support this clonotype. The chain has TRBV29-1 and TRBJ2-3; D is perhaps TRBD2 (6 bases). The CDR3 runs to 15 residues. Germline CDR1 reads SQVTM; CDR2 reads ANQGSEA. Trimming pared 3 bases from V and 2 bases from J, leaving 15 bases between. The CDR3 DNA reads TGCAGCGTTGAGGGGTCGGCGGGAACCACAGATACGCAGTATTTT. Amino acid sequence: CSVEGSAGTTDTQYF.

This clonotype was recorded many times. The rearrangement joins TRBV20-1 to TRBJ1-1, with D possibly being TRBD1 (5 bases). The CDR3 totals 15 residues. Trimming stripped 0 bases from V and 6 bases from J, with 17 bases between. Germline assignment: CDR1 DFQATT and CDR2 SNEGSKA (reference sequence). The CDR3 DNA sequence: TGCAGTGCTAGAGATCTTATTACAGGATTCTCTGAAGCTTTCTTT. Its translation is CSARDLITGFSEAFF.

The chain has TRBV10-3 and TRBJ2-3, with TRBD2 matching over 7 bases. V lost 6 bases, J lost 1 base, and 16 bases stayed unmatched. The CDR3 sequence is 18 residues long. Germline CDR1 and CDR2: ENHRY and SYGVKD. CDR3 bases: TGTGCCATCAGCTTCACCCCGGGCCTAGCGGACCGCACAGATACGCAGTATTTT. Its protein is CAISFTPGLADRTDTQYF.